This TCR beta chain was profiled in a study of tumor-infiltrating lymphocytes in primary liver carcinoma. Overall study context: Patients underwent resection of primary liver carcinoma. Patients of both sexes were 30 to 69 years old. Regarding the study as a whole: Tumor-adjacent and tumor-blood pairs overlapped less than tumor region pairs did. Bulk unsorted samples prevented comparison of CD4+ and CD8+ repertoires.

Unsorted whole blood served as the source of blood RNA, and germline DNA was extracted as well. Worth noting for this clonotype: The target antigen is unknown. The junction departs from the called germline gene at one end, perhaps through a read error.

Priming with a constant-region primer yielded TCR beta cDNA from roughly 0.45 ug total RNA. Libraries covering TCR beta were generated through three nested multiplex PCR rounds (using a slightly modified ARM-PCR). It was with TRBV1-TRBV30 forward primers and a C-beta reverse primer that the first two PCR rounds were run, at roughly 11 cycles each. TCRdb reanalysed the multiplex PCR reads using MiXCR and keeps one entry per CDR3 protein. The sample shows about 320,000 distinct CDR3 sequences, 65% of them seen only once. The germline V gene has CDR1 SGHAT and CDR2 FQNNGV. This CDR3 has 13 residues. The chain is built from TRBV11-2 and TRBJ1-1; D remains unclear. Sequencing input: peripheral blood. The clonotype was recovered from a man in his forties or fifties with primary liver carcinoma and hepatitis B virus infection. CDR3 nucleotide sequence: TGTGCCAGTAGCTTCCAGGAAGACACTGAAGCTTTCTTT. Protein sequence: CASSFQEDTEAFF.